A selection of T cell receptor beta chains follows, all from one sample in a study of glioma-infiltrating T cells. One entry per CDR3 protein results from TCRdb running MiXCR on the multiplex PCR reads. This sample has approximately 120,000 distinct CDR3 sequences, with approximately 23% found just once. The sequencing sample was made of glioma tissue, nonneoplastic brain tissue, or PBMCs (not recorded which). These receptors were taken from a human donor with low-grade glioma or glioblastoma, undergoing nonglioma brain surgery, or in good health (not recorded which). Each CDR3 is given with its conserved first and last residue. A D gene is named only where the DNA matches it firmly. Expanded clones are given a class, and other clones once, few, many or no size at all.

v_call: TRBV5-1; d_call: TRBD2; clone_size: many; j_call: TRBJ2-1; cdr3_nt: TGCGCCAGCAGCGTAACAGCGGGAGGCACCTACAATGAGCAGTTCTTC; cdr3_aa: CASSVTAGGTYNEQFF
v_call: TRBV4-3; d_call: -; clone_size: -; j_call: TRBJ1-6; cdr3_nt: TGCGCCAGCAGCCAGGACGGGAACCTTAATTCACCCCTCCACTTT; cdr3_aa: CASSQDGNLNSPLHF
v_call: TRBV6-9; d_call: -; clone_size: -; j_call: TRBJ1-1; cdr3_nt: TGCGCCAGCAGTTATGACAGGAGGAACACTGAATCTTTCTTT; cdr3_aa: CASSYDRRNTESFF
v_call: TRBV18; d_call: -; clone_size: -; j_call: TRBJ1-1; cdr3_nt: TGTGCCAGCTCACTGGGGGGGCCGAACACTAAAGCTTTCTTT; cdr3_aa: CASSLGGPNTKAFF
v_call: TRBV4-2; d_call: TRBD1; clone_size: few; j_call: TRBJ1-2; cdr3_nt: TGTGCCAGCAGCCAAGCCGGGACAGGGCAATCATCGGTATATGGCTACACCTTC; cdr3_aa: CASSQAGTGQSSVYGYTF
v_call: TRBV7-2; d_call: -; clone_size: many; j_call: TRBJ2-3; cdr3_nt: TGTGCCAGCAGCTTTTTTTGGACCCGCACAGATACGCAGTATTTT; cdr3_aa: CASSFFWTRTDTQYF
v_call: TRBV7-9; d_call: TRBD1; clone_size: -; j_call: TRBJ1-1; cdr3_nt: TGTGCCAGTAGCGGGACAGCCGACACTGAAGCTTTCTTT; cdr3_aa: CASSGTADTEAFF
v_call: TRBV20-1; d_call: -; clone_size: many; j_call: TRBJ1-1; cdr3_nt: TGCAGTGTCATCGACAGGAACACTGAAGCTTTCTTT; cdr3_aa: CSVIDRNTEAFF
v_call: TRBV12-5; d_call: -; clone_size: -; j_call: TRBJ1-2; cdr3_nt: TGTGCTAGTGGTTCATCCGGGCTCAAATGGTTAGATGGCTACACCTTC; cdr3_aa: CASGSSGLKWLDGYTF
v_call: TRBV28; d_call: -; clone_size: many; j_call: TRBJ2-3; cdr3_nt: TGTGCCACTCGACGGACTTGGCGAGATACGCAGTATTTT; cdr3_aa: CATRRTWRDTQYF
v_call: TRBV29-1; d_call: TRBD1; clone_size: many; j_call: TRBJ2-1; cdr3_nt: TGCAGCGTTCGAGGGGGCTGGGAAATCAATGAGCAGTTCTTC; cdr3_aa: CSVRGGWEINEQFF
v_call: TRBV9; d_call: -; clone_size: -; j_call: TRBJ1-1; cdr3_nt: TGTGCCAGCAGCGCGGACGTTTGGAACACTGAAGCTTTCTTT; cdr3_aa: CASSADVWNTEAFF
v_call: TRBV7-9; d_call: -; clone_size: many; j_call: TRBJ1-1; cdr3_nt: TGTGCCAGCAGCCCGCTCGGGGACACTGAAGCTTTCTTT; cdr3_aa: CASSPLGDTEAFF
v_call: TRBV4-1; d_call: -; clone_size: many; j_call: TRBJ1-2; cdr3_nt: TGCGCCAGCAGCCAAGCGGACGGAGCTAACTATGGCTACACCTTC; cdr3_aa: CASSQADGANYGYTF